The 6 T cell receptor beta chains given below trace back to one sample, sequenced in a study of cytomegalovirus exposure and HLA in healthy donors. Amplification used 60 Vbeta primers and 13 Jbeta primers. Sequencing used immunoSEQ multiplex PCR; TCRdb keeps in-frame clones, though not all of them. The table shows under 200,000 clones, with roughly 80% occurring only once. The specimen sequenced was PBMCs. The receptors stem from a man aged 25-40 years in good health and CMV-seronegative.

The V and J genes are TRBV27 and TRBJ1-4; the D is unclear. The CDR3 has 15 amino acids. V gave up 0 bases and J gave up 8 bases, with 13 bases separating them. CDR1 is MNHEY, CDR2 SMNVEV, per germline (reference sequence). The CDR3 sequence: CASSLSPAAGEKLFF. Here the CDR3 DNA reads TGTGCCAGCAGTTTATCACCCGCAGCCGGGGAAAAACTGTTTTTT.

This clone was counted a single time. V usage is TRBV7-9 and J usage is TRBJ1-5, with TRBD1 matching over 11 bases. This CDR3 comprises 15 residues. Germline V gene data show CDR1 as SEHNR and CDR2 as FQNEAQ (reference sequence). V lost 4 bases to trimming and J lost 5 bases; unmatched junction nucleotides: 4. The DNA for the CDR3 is TGTGCCAGCAGCTCAGGGACAGGGGGGCATCAGCCCCAGCATTTT. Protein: CASSSGTGGHQPQHF.

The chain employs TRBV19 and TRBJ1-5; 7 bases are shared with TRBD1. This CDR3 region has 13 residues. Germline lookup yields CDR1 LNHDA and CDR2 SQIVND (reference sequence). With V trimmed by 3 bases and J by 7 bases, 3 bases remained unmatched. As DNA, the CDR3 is TGTGCCAGTAGTATCTACAGGGGACAGCCCCAGCATTTT. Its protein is CASSIYRGQPQHF.

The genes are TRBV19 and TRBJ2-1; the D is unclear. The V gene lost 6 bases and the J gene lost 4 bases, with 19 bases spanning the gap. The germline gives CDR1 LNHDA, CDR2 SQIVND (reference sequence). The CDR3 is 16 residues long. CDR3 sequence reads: CASSPSEFPSYNEQFF. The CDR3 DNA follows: TGTGCCAGTAGCCCGTCGGAGTTCCCTTCATACAATGAGCAGTTCTTC.

CDR3 loop: CASSLETSGRGYEQYF. DNA of the CDR3: TGTGCCAGCAGCTTAGAGACTAGCGGGAGGGGATACGAGCAGTACTTC. V gene TRBV7-2 combines with J gene TRBJ2-7, with 14 bases lining up with TRBD2. Germline CDR1 reads SGHTA; CDR2 reads FQGNSA. Trimming removed 1 base from V and 4 bases from J; junction bases left unmatched: 3. CDR3 length: 16 amino acids.

This CDR3 is CASFSARVDEKLFF. CDR3 DNA sequence: TGTGCCAGCTTTTCCGCCAGGGTCGACGAAAAACTGTTTTTT. V and J are TRBV18 and TRBJ1-4, with a possible D match to TRBD1 (5 bases). The CDR3 is 14 amino acids. The V gene's germline CDR1 is KGHSH and CDR2 LQKENI. V lost 7 bases and J 8 bases, leaving 17 bases between the germline ends.